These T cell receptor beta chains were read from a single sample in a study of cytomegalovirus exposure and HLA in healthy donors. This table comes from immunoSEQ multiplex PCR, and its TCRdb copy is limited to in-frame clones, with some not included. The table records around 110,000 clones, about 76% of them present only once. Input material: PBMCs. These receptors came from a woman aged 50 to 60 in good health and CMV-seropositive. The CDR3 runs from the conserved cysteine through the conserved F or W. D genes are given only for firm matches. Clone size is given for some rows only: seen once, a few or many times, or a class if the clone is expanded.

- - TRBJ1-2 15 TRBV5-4 CASSLFDRQHYGYTF TGTGCCAGCAGCTTGTTTGACAGGCAGCACTATGGCTACACCTTC
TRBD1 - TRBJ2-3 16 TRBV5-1 CASSLITGGVGDTQYF TGCGCCAGCAGCTTGATAACAGGGGGTGTAGGAGATACGCAGTATTTT
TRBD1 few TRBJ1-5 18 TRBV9 CASSVGPGGLHSNQPQHF TGTGCCAGCAGCGTAGGTCCAGGGGGCTTACATAGCAATCAGCCCCAGCATTTT
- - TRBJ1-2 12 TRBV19 CASSIGGDGYTF TGTGCCAGTAGTATAGGAGGTGATGGCTACACCTTC
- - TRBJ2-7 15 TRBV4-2 CASSPVAGPDYEQYF TGTGCCAGCAGCCCCGTCGCGGGACCGGACTACGAGCAGTACTTC
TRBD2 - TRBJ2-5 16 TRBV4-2 CASSLLRGGRGETQYF TGTGCCAGCAGCCTCCTCCGGGGGGGGCGGGGTGAGACCCAGTACTTC
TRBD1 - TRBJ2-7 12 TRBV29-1 CSVGQGIYEQYF TGCAGCGTGGGACAGGGAATTTACGAGCAGTACTTC
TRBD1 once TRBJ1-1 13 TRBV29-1 CSVETGRNTEAFF TGCAGCGTTGAGACAGGGCGGAACACTGAAGCTTTCTTT
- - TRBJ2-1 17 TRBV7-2 CASSRPRGRGPYNEQFF TGTGCCAGCAGCCGCCCGAGGGGGAGGGGACCCTACAATGAGCAGTTCTTC
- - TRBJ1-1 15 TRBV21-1 CASRRGGDRGTEAFF TGTGCCAGCAGGCGAGGGGGCGATCGGGGCACTGAAGCTTTCTTT
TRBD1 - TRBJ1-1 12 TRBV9 CASTPPGGEAFF TGTGCCAGCACCCCCCCAGGGGGGGAAGCTTTCTTT
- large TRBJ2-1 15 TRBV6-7 CASTSPSHRIDEQFF TGTGCCAGCACCTCGCCTAGCCACCGTATCGATGAGCAGTTCTTC
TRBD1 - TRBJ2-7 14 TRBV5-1 CASSQDGTVSEQYF TGCGCCAGCAGCCAGGACGGGACAGTAAGCGAGCAGTACTTC
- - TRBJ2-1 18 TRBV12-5 CASGFGLPWPAVEDEQFF TGTGCTAGTGGTTTCGGTCTACCCTGGCCGGCGGTTGAGGATGAGCAGTTCTTC
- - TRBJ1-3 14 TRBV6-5 CASSPTSAGNTIYF TGTGCCAGCAGCCCCACGAGTGCTGGAAACACCATATATTTT
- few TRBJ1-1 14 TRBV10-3 CAIRWGRENTEAFF TGTGCCATCCGGTGGGGCAGGGAGAACACTGAAGCTTTCTTT
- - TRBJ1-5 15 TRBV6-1 CASSLDWGGNQPQHF TGTGCCAGCAGTCTAGACTGGGGAGGCAATCAGCCCCAGCATTTT
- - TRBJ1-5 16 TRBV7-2 CASSEDRLLSNQPQHF TGTGCCAGCAGCGAAGACAGACTCCTTAGCAATCAGCCCCAGCATTTT
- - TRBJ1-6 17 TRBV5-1 CASSLETTQWAIRPLHF TGCGCCAGCAGCTTGGAGACAACTCAGTGGGCCATAAGGCCCCTCCACTTT
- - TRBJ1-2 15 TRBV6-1 CASRRTSPANYGYTF TGTGCCAGCAGGAGGACAAGCCCCGCTAACTATGGCTACACCTTC
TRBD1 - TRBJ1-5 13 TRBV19 CASFGTGDQPQHF TGTGCCAGTTTTGGGACAGGGGATCAGCCCCAGCATTTT
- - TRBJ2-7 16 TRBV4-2 CASRREGTDPSYEQYF TGTGCCAGCAGACGGGAGGGGACAGATCCTTCCTACGAGCAGTACTTC
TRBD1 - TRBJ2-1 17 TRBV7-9 CASSLVAGTGADNEQFF TGTGCCAGCAGCTTAGTGGCTGGGACAGGGGCCGACAATGAGCAGTTCTTC
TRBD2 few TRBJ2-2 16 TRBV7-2 CASSPQAGLNTGELFF TGTGCCAGCAGCCCCCAAGCGGGATTGAACACCGGGGAGCTGTTTTTT
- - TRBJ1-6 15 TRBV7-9 CASSLTGSLNSPLHF TGTGCCAGCAGCTTAACAGGGTCCCTTAATTCACCCCTCCACTTT
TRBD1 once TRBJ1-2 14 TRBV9 CASSVVTGDSGYTF TGTGCCAGCAGCGTAGTTACAGGGGATTCAGGCTACACCTTC
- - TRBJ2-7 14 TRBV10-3 CAISPNFESSEQYF TGTGCCATCAGCCCCAATTTTGAGTCGAGCGAGCAGTACTTC
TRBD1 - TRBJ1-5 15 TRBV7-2 CASSLVGTDNQPQHF TGTGCCAGCAGCTTAGTGGGGACAGACAATCAGCCCCAGCATTTT
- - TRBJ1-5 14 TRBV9 CASSPSGVDQPQHF TGTGCCAGCAGCCCTTCGGGGGTCGATCAGCCCCAGCATTTT
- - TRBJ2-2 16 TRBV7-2 CASTHPSRGIAGELFF TGTGCCAGCACCCATCCTAGCCGGGGGATCGCCGGGGAGCTGTTTTTT
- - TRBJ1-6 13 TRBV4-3 CASSQINNSPLHF TGCGCCAGCAGCCAAATAAATAATTCACCCCTCCACTTT
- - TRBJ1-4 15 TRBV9 CASSVLIPWAEKLFF TGTGCCAGCAGCGTATTGATACCCTGGGCTGAAAAACTGTTTTTT
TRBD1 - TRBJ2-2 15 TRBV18 CASSRDRSNTGELFF TGTGCCAGCTCACGGGACAGGTCGAACACCGGGGAGCTGTTTTTT
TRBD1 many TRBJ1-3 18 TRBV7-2 CASSLASRTGGPGNTIYF TGTGCCAGCAGCTTAGCGTCACGGACAGGAGGTCCTGGAAACACCATATATTTT
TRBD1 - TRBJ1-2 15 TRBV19 CASSIDRGHGYGYTF TGTGCCAGTAGTATCGACAGGGGGCATGGCTATGGCTACACCTTC
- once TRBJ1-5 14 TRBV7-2 CASSPDTGGWPQHF TGTGCCAGCAGCCCCGACACCGGAGGATGGCCCCAGCATTTT
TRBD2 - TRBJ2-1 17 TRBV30 CASRGASGLGSRIEQFF TGTGCCTCAAGGGGGGCTAGCGGGTTAGGGTCAAGAATTGAGCAGTTCTTC
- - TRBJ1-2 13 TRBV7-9 CASRVGVVHGYTF TGTGCCAGCAGGGTCGGGGTAGTTCATGGCTACACCTTC